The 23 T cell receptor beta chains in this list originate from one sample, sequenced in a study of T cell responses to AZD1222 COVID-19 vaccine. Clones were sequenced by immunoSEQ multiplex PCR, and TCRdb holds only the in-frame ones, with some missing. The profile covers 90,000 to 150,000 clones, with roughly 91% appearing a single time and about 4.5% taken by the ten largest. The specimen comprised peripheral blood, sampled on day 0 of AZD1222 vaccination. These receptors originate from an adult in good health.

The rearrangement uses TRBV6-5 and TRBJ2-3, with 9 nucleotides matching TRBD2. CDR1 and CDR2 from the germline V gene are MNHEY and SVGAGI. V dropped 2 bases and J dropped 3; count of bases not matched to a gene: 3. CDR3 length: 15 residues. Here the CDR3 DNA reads TGTGCCAGCAGTTACGGCGGGGGGGCGACAGATACGCAGTATTTT. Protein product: CASSYGGGATDTQYF.

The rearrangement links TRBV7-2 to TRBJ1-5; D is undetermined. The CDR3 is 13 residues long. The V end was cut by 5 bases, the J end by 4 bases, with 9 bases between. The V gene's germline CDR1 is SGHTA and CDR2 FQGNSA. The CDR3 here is CASSSSWNQPQHF. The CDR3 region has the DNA TGTGCCAGCAGCAGTTCGTGGAATCAGCCCCAGCATTTT.

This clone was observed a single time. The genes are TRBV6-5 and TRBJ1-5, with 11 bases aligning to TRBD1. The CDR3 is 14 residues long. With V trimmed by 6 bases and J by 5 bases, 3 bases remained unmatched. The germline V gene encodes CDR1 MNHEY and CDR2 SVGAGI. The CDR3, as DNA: TGTGCCAGCAGGCGGACAGGGGGCTATCAGCCCCAGCATTTT. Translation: CASRRTGGYQPQHF.

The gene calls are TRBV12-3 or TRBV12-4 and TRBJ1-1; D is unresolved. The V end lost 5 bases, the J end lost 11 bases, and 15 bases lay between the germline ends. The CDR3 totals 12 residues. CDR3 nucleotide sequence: TGTGCCAGCAGTCCCGGCGCGGGAAGGGCTTTCTTT. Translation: CASSPGAGRAFF.

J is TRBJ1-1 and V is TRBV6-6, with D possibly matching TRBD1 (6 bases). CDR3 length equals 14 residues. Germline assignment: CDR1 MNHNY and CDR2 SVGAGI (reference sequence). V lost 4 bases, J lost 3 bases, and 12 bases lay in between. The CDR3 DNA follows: TGTGCCAGCAGTTCGGGAAGACAGGACACTGAAGCTTTCTTT. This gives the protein CASSSGRQDTEAFF.

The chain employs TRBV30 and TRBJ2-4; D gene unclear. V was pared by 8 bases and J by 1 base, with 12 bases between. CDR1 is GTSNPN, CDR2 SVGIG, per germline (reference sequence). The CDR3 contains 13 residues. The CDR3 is CARRRAAKNIQYF. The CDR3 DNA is TGTGCCCGTCGGCGAGCCGCCAAAAACATTCAGTACTTC.

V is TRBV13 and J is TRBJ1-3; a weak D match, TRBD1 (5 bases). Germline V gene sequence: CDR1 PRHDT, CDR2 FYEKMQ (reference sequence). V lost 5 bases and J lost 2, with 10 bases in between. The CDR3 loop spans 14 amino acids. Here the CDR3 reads CASSPQGTGNTIYF. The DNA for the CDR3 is TGTGCCAGCAGCCCCCAGGGAACTGGAAACACCATATATTTT.

CDR3 DNA: TGTGCCAGCAGCCAAGAGGGTGGGAGGGCCATCTCAGATACGCAGTATTTT. Translation gives CASSQEGGRAISDTQYF. This rearrangement joins TRBV4-2 to TRBJ2-3; the match to TRBD2 covers 7 bases. V lost 0 bases and J lost 4; bases outside the gene matches: 10. CDR3 length equals 17 residues. Germline CDR1 LGHNA, CDR2 YNFKEQ.

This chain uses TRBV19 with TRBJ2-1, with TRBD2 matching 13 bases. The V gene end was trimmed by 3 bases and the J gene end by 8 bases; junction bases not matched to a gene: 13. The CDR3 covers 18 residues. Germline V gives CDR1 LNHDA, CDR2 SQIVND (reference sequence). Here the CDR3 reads CASSIASGGTSGIHEQFF. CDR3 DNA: TGTGCCAGTAGTATCGCGTCGGGGGGGACTAGCGGGATCCATGAGCAGTTCTTC.

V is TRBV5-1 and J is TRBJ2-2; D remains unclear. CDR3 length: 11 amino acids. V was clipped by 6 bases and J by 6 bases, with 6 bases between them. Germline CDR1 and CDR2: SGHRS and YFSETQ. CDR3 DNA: TGCGCCAGCACGGGCTCCGGGGAGCTGTTTTTT. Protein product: CASTGSGELFF.

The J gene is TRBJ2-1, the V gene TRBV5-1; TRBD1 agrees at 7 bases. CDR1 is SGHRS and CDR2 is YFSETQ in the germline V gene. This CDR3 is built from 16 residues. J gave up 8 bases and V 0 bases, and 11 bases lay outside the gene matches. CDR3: CASSLGHGTVGDEQFF. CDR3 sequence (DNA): TGCGCCAGCAGCTTGGGGCACGGGACAGTCGGCGATGAGCAGTTCTTC.

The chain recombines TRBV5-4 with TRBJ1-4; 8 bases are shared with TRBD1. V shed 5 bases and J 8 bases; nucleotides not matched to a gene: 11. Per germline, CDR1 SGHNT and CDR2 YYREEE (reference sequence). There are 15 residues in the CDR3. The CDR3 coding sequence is TGTGCCAGCAGGGCGGACAGGGCGTGCCGGGAAAAACTGTTTTTT. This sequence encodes CASRADRACREKLFF.

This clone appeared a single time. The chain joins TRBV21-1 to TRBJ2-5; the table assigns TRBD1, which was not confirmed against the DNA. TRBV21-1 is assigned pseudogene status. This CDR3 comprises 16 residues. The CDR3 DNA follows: TGTGCCAGCAGCAAAATGGACAGGGAGAGGCAAGTGGCCCAGTACTTC. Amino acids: CASSKMDRERQVAQYF.

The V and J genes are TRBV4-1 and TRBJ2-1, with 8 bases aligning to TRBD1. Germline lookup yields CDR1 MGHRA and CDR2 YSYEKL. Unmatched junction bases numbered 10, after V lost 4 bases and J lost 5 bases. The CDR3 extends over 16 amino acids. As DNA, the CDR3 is TGCGCCAGCAGCCTAAGGTTCGACAGGGGTAACAATGAGCAGTTCTTC. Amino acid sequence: CASSLRFDRGNNEQFF.

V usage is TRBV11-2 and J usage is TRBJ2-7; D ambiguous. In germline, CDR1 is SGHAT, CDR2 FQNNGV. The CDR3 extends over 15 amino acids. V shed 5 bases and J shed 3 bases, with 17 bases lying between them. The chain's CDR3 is CASSRDWSRHYEQYF. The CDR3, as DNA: TGTGCCAGCAGCCGCGACTGGTCTCGGCACTACGAGCAGTACTTC.

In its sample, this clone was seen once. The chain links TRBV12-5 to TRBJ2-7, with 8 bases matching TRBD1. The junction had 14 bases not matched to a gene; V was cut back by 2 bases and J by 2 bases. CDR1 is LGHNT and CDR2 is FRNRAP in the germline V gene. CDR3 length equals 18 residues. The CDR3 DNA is TGTGCTAGTGGTTTGCCCACTGGGCCGGACAGGGTTCCCTACGAGCAGTACTTC. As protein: CASGLPTGPDRVPYEQYF.

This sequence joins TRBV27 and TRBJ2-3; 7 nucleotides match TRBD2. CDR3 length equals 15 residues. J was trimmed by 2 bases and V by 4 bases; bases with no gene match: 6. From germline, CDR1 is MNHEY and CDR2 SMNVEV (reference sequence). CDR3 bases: TGTGCCAGCAGTTCCGGGGGGACCGACACAGATACGCAGTATTTT. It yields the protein CASSSGGTDTDTQYF.

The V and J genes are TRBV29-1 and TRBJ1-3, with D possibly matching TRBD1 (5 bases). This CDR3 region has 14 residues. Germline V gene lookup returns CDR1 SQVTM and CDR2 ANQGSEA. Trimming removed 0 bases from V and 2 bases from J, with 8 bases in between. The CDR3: CSVEDRGTGNTIYF. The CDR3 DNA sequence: TGCAGCGTTGAAGATAGGGGTACTGGAAACACCATATATTTT.

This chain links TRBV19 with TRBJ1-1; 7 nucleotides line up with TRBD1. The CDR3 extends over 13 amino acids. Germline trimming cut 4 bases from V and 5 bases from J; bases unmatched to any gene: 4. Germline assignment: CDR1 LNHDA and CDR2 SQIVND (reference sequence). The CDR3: CASSTTGRTEAFF. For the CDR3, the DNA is TGTGCCAGTAGTACGACAGGGCGAACTGAAGCTTTCTTT.

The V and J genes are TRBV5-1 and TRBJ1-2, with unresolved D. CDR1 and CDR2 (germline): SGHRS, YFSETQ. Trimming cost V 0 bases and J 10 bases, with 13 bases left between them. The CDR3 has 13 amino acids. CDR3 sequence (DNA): TGCGCCAGCAGCTTGGAGCGAGGTCCCCTCTACACCTTC. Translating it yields CASSLERGPLYTF.

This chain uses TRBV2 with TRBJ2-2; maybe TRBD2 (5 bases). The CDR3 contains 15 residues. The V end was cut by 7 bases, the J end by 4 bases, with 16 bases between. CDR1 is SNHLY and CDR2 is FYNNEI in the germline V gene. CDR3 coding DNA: TGTGCCAGCAAGCTAGCCTCCCGAGCCACCGGGGAGCTGTTTTTT. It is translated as CASKLASRATGELFF.

The CDR3 reads CASSFRGWQGTSTDTQYF. Written as DNA, the CDR3 is TGTGCCAGCAGTTTCCGGGGTTGGCAGGGGACTAGCACAGATACGCAGTATTTT. The chain combines TRBV28 with TRBJ2-3; D assignment may be TRBD1 or TRBD2 (6 bases each). V was clipped by 3 bases and J by 0 bases, with 19 bases between them. Germline lookup yields CDR1 MDHEN and CDR2 SYDVKM. This CDR3 contains 18 residues.

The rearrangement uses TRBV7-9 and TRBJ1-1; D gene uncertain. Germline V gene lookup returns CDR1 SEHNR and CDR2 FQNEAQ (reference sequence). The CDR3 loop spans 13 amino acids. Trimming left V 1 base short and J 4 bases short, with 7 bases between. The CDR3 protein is CASSLEARTEAFF. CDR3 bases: TGTGCCAGCAGCTTAGAAGCTCGCACTGAAGCTTTCTTT. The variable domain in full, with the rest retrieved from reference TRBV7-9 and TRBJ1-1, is DTGVSQNPRHKITKRGQNVTFRCDPISEHNRLYWYRQTLGQGPEFLTYFQNEAQLEKSRLLSDRFSAERPKGSFSTLEIQRTEQGDSAMYLCASSLEARTEAFFGQGTRLTVV.